These 7 T cell receptor beta chains were all obtained from the same sample, sequenced in a study of T cell changes during pregnancy in multiple sclerosis. The protocol was immunoSEQ multiplex PCR, while the TCRdb copy is restricted to in-frame clones and leaves out a portion. This table has approximately 51,000 clones, 85% to 95% appearing once. Sample: peripheral blood, taken in the second trimester of pregnancy. The receptors here all came from a female donor with multiple sclerosis, enrolled in a pregnancy study.

V and J are TRBV7-2 and TRBJ1-5; 7 nucleotides align to TRBD1. CDR1 is SGHTA, CDR2 FQGNSA, per germline. The trim removed 3 bases at V and 5 bases at J, leaving 10 bases unmatched. CDR3 length: 16 amino acids. The CDR3 region has the DNA TGTGCCAGCAGCTTTACTGTTGGAGGGGGCGATCAGCCCCAGCATTTT. As protein: CASSFTVGGGDQPQHF. The full variable domain, rest sourced from reference TRBV7-2 and TRBJ1-5, is GAGVSQSPSNKVTEKGKDVELRCDPISGHTALYWYRQSLGQGLEFLIYFQGNSAPDKSGLPSDRFSAERTGGSVSTLTIQRTQQEDSAVYLCASSFTVGGGDQPQHFGDGTRLSIL.

This chain connects TRBV7-2 to TRBJ2-7, with 13 bases fitting TRBD2. The CDR3 contains 15 residues. Per germline, CDR1 SGHTA and CDR2 FQGNSA. V lost 1 base to trimming and J lost 7 bases; unmatched junction nucleotides: 4. In nucleotides, the CDR3 is TGTGCCAGCAGCTTAGAGGGACTAGCGGGGAGGGAGCAGTACTTC. It encodes CASSLEGLAGREQYF.

The chain employs TRBV28 and TRBJ1-4; perhaps TRBD1 as D (6 bases). This CDR3 spans 14 amino acids. Trimming took off 5 bases at V and 5 bases at J, with 12 bases between the two ends. Germline CDR1 MDHEN, CDR2 SYDVKM. The CDR3 is CASSRTDYNEKLFF. CDR3 in DNA: TGTGCCAGCAGTCGGACAGACTACAATGAAAAACTGTTTTTT.

This clone was seen once. V usage is TRBV7-2 and J usage is TRBJ2-7; D unclear. V was cut by 5 bases and J by 3 bases, with 5 bases left in between. The germline gives CDR1 SGHTA, CDR2 FQGNSA. The CDR3 has 11 residues. This CDR3 is CASSPSYEQYF. The CDR3 DNA is TGTGCCAGCAGCCCTAGCTACGAGCAGTACTTC.

The chain uses TRBV7-2 and TRBJ2-5; TRBD2 matches at 14 bases. The CDR3 covers 15 residues. CDR1 and CDR2 (germline): SGHTA, FQGNSA. The junction had 4 bases not matched to a gene; V was cut back by 8 bases and J by 2 bases. In DNA form, the CDR3 reads TGTGCCAGCGGGACTAGCGGGAGCAGTCAAGAGACCCAGTACTTC. This encodes CASGTSGSSQETQYF.

V gene TRBV15 combines with J gene TRBJ1-4, with TRBD1 matching over 9 bases. The ends lost 8 bases at V and 8 bases at J; junction bases unmatched: 9. CDR3 length: 14 amino acids. Germline loops: CDR1 LNHNV, CDR2 YYDKDF (reference sequence). CDR3 DNA: TGTGCCACCTTAAACAGGGGGCTTGGGGAAAAACTGTTTTTT. Protein: CATLNRGLGEKLFF.

This clone was observed a single time. The chain links TRBV9 to TRBJ2-6; D remains ambiguous. Germline V gives CDR1 SGDLS, CDR2 YYNGEE. V gave up 2 bases and J gave up 1 base, with 4 bases separating them. This CDR3 has 14 residues. CDR3: CASSVGSGANVLTF. For the CDR3, the DNA is TGTGCCAGCAGCGTCGGGTCTGGGGCCAACGTCCTGACTTTC.